The 13 T cell receptor beta chains in this list originate from one sample, sequenced in a study of blood T cells in healthy people across ages. A second roughly 7 to 11 cycle PCR used barcoded and J-beta primers. TCRdb independently ran MiXCR on the 5' RACE reads; one entry per CDR3 protein. The table includes more than 500,000 distinct CDR3 sequences, about 26% detected once. Material: blood. The receptors here all came from a woman between 65 and 79 years old in good health.

V and J are TRBV7-3 and TRBJ1-2, with 10 bases matching TRBD1. This CDR3 has 14 amino acids. The J segment lost 8 bases and the V segment lost 1 base, leaving 4 bases of the junction unmatched. The germline V gene has CDR1 SGHTA and CDR2 FQGTGA. The CDR3 region has the DNA TGTGCCAGCAGCTTAAGAGGACAGGGGGAAGGCTACACCTTC. Protein product: CASSLRGQGEGYTF.

The rearrangement uses TRBV7-9 and TRBJ1-2, with TRBD1 matching 7 bases. CDR1 is SEHNR and CDR2 is FQNEAQ in the germline V gene (reference sequence). Trimming removed 2 bases from V and 0 bases from J; junction bases left unmatched: 3. CDR3 length: 15 amino acids. CDR3 sequence reads: CASSLRGTANYGYTF. CDR3 nucleotides: TGTGCCAGCAGCTTAAGGGGGACAGCTAACTATGGCTACACCTTC. Together with reference TRBV7-9 and TRBJ1-2, the CDR3 gives the full variable domain: DTGVSQNPRHKITKRGQNVTFRCDPISEHNRLYWYRQTLGQGPEFLTYFQNEAQLEKSRLLSDRFSAERPKGSFSTLEIQRTEQGDSAMYLCASSLRGTANYGYTFGSGTRLTVV.

This chain links TRBV27 with TRBJ2-1; 8 bases agree with TRBD2. Germline loops: CDR1 MNHEY, CDR2 SMNVEV (reference sequence). The length of the CDR3 is 15 residues. Trimming at V came to 2 bases and at J to 6 bases, leaving 6 bases not matched to a gene. The CDR3: CASSLRGGNTNEQFF. In DNA, the CDR3 is TGTGCCAGCAGTTTACGCGGGGGGAATACCAATGAGCAGTTCTTC.

The chain couples TRBV12-5 to TRBJ2-5, with a tentative D call TRBD1 (6 bases). The CDR3 runs 13 residues. Germline lookup yields CDR1 LGHNT and CDR2 FRNRAP. V lost 5 bases and J 5 bases, leaving 12 bases between the germline ends. CDR3: CASGQTGLETQYF. CDR3 sequence (DNA): TGTGCTAGTGGTCAAACAGGGCTGGAGACCCAGTACTTC.

Here the CDR3 reads CSVTGGAGANVLTF. CDR3 nucleotides: TGCAGCGTTACAGGGGGCGCTGGGGCCAACGTCCTGACTTTC. The V and J genes are TRBV29-1 and TRBJ2-6; 9 positions match TRBD1. Germline V gives CDR1 SQVTM, CDR2 ANQGSEA. The V segment lost 5 bases and the J segment 2 bases; nucleotides outside the gene matches: 1. The CDR3 consists of 14 residues.

This clonotype was counted a single time. The genes are TRBV5-5 and TRBJ1-3, with D possibly matching TRBD1 (6 bases). Deletions cut 2 bases from V and 8 bases from J, with 14 bases between. CDR1 and CDR2 from the germline V gene are SGHKS and YYEKEE (reference sequence). The CDR3 totals 14 residues. This CDR3 reads CASSFSRTEDTIYF. The CDR3 nucleotides are TGTGCCAGCAGCTTCTCCAGGACAGAGGACACCATATATTTT.

This clonotype was recorded a few times. At one boundary the junction diverges from the germline segment, which might be a read error. V is TRBV9 and J is TRBJ2-3; 11 nucleotides match TRBD2. Per germline, CDR1 SGDLS and CDR2 YYNGEE. This CDR3 contains 17 residues. The CDR3 reads CAGSARLAGTSTDTQYF. The CDR3 nucleotides are TGTGCCGGCAGCGCACGACTAGCGGGGACTAGCACAGATACGCAGTATTTT.

This clonotype was observed a few times. CDR3 sequence (DNA): TGTGCCAGCAGCCCCACCCAGCACAGCTCCTACAATGAGCAGTTCTTC. Its protein product is CASSPTQHSSYNEQFF. The chain uses TRBV5-4 and TRBJ2-1; D remains unclear. Trimming stripped 4 bases from V and 0 bases from J, with 14 bases between. CDR1 SGHNT and CDR2 YYREEE come from the germline V gene (reference sequence). The CDR3 runs 16 residues.

This clonotype came up a few times. The chain joins TRBV3-1 to TRBJ2-5; 8 bases are a match to TRBD2. The CDR3 is made up of 15 amino acids. CDR1 and CDR2 (germline): LGHDT, YNNKEL (reference sequence). The V gene end was trimmed by 1 base and the J gene end by 4 bases; junction bases not matched to a gene: 5. The CDR3 loop is CASSQGGTRLETQYF. CDR3 coding DNA: TGTGCCAGCAGCCAAGGGGGGACTAGATTAGAGACCCAGTACTTC.

V gene TRBV20-1 combines with J gene TRBJ2-4; no reliable D call. Germline CDR1 and CDR2: DFQATT and SNEGSKA (reference sequence). The CDR3 extends over 13 amino acids. V was trimmed by 4 bases and J by 0 bases, leaving 7 bases between them. CDR3 residues: CSAMTVAKNIQYF. The CDR3 DNA reads as TGCAGTGCTATGACGGTAGCCAAAAACATTCAGTACTTC.

This rearrangement joins TRBV19 to TRBJ2-3; TRBD2 matches 8 bases. CDR3 length: 12 residues. Germline V gene data show CDR1 as LNHDA and CDR2 as SQIVND (reference sequence). V was pared by 9 bases and J by 7 bases, with 6 bases of the junction left unmatched. The CDR3, as DNA: TGTGCCAGCGGGGGGGACTATTATACGCAGTATTTT. Residues: CASGGDYYTQYF.

This clonotype was picked up a small number of times. The V and J genes are TRBV6-2 or TRBV6-3 and TRBJ2-5; no clear D gene. V gave up 4 bases and J gave up 7 bases, with 16 bases separating them. This CDR3 has 14 amino acids. Germline V lookup: CDR1 MNHEY, CDR2 SVGEGT. CDR3 protein: CASSLDGGFRTQYF. In nucleotides, the CDR3 is TGTGCCAGCAGTTTGGACGGTGGATTTAGGACCCAGTACTTC.

In this sample, this clonotype turned up a few times. The gene calls are TRBV6-5 and TRBJ1-2; TRBD1 might be the D (5 bases). This CDR3 comprises 14 residues. Germline CDR1 MNHEY, CDR2 SVGAGI. Trimming removed 5 bases from V and 0 bases from J, with 10 bases in between. The CDR3 loop is CASSRQTTNYGYTF. CDR3 bases: TGTGCCAGCAGTCGACAGACAACTAACTATGGCTACACCTTC.